What follows are 19 T cell receptor beta chains derived from one specimen sequenced in a study of control samples from healthy donors and cancer patients. Sequenced by immunoSEQ multiplex PCR; TCRdb stores in-frame clones only, minus some. The sample records some 120,000 clones, around nine tenths being singletons. Sequenced sample: blood. Receptors were obtained from a man aged 18 to 30 in good health.

The CDR3 here is CASTVDLSNEKLFF. CDR3 in DNA: TGTGCCAGCACCGTGGACCTTTCTAATGAAAAACTGTTTTTT. The gene calls are TRBV28 and TRBJ1-4; D unclear. V was clipped by 7 bases and J by 3 bases, with 12 bases between them. Per the germline V gene, CDR1 is MDHEN and CDR2 is SYDVKM. This CDR3 has 14 residues.

Comment on this clone: Other DNA variants within this sample encode the same CDR3. The genes are TRBV6-5 and TRBJ2-5; D not resolved. Trimming shortened V by 6 bases and J by 1 base, and 6 bases separated the two germline ends. Germline V lookup: CDR1 MNHEY, CDR2 SVGAGI. The CDR3 is 12 residues long. The CDR3 loop reads CASSRSQETQYF. DNA of the CDR3: TGTGCCAGCAGCAGGTCCCAAGAGACCCAGTACTTC.

The V gene is TRBV11-3, the J gene TRBJ2-3; 9 bases line up with TRBD2. In germline, CDR1 is SGHNT, CDR2 YENEEA. V was clipped by 1 base and J by 0 bases; unmatched bases: 2. This CDR3 has 16 amino acids. The CDR3 region is CASSLGLAGSTDTQYF. CDR3 DNA sequence: TGTGCCAGCAGCTTAGGGCTAGCGGGGAGCACAGATACGCAGTATTTT.

The genes are TRBV18 and TRBJ1-1; D uncertain. V dropped 2 bases and J dropped 4 bases, with 14 bases sitting between them. Germline lookup yields CDR1 KGHSH and CDR2 LQKENI. This CDR3 is built from 15 residues. As DNA, the CDR3 is TGTGCCAGCTCACCAATGTCTGGGGTCGGCACTGAAGCTTTCTTT. Encoded protein: CASSPMSGVGTEAFF.

The chain combines TRBV9 with TRBJ1-2; 12 bases map to TRBD1. Germline CDR1 is SGDLS and CDR2 is YYNGEE. With 3 bases clipped from V and 6 bases from J, the junction kept 15 bases outside the gene matches. The CDR3 extends over 18 amino acids. CDR3 in DNA: TGTGCCAGCAGCGCCGGGACAGGGGGCCGTTCAGACGACCATGGCTACACCTTC. Amino acids: CASSAGTGGRSDDHGYTF.

The V and J genes are TRBV30 and TRBJ2-3; possibly TRBD2 for D (6 bases). Germline loops: CDR1 GTSNPN, CDR2 SVGIG (reference sequence). V was shortened by 0 bases and J by 5 bases, with 15 bases between the two germline ends. CDR3 length: 15 amino acids. CDR3 sequence reads: CAWSVALGGVDTQYF. CDR3 in DNA: TGTGCCTGGAGTGTAGCCCTGGGAGGTGTAGATACGCAGTATTTT.

This clone showed up just once. The chain uses TRBV6-2 or TRBV6-3 and TRBJ2-1; D could derive from TRBD1 or TRBD2 (5 bases each). This CDR3 spans 16 amino acids. Germline V gene sequence: CDR1 MNHEY, CDR2 SVGEGT. The ends were cut back, 2 bases at V and 5 bases at J, with 16 bases in the middle. The CDR3 nucleotides read TGTGCCAGCAGTTACGTCGGGGATAGGGGAGACAATGAGCAGTTCTTC. Residues: CASSYVGDRGDNEQFF.

The chain has TRBV10-3 and TRBJ2-1, with 10 bases matching TRBD2. V shed 10 bases and J 3 bases; nucleotides not matched to a gene: 3. Germline V lookup: CDR1 ENHRY, CDR2 SYGVKD. This CDR3 contains 13 residues. CDR3 nucleotides: TGTGCCAGCACTAGCGGGATCTACAATGAGCAGTTCTTC. It codes for CASTSGIYNEQFF.

This rearrangement joins TRBV30 to TRBJ2-1; TRBD2 is a possible D gene (5 bases). Germline V gene sequence: CDR1 GTSNPN, CDR2 SVGIG (reference sequence). Between the trimmed V and J ends, which lost 5 bases and 13 bases, there was a span of 15 bases. The CDR3 extends over 11 amino acids. The chain's CDR3 is CAWPDSPLQFF. The CDR3 nucleotides read TGTGCCTGGCCGGACTCCCCCCTTCAGTTCTTC.

V usage is TRBV6-1 and J usage is TRBJ1-2; perhaps TRBD1 as D (5 bases). Germline CDR1 MNHNS, CDR2 SASEGT. V lost 2 bases and J lost 4, with 11 bases in between. This CDR3 has 14 residues. The DNA for the CDR3 is TGTGCCAGCAGTGAATTTATCGGGGGCTATGGCTACACCTTC. This codes for CASSEFIGGYGYTF.

Of note for this clone: Other DNA sequences from this sample encode an identical CDR3 as well. The chain joins TRBV7-7 to TRBJ1-1; a weak D match, TRBD1 (6 bases). Germline V gene sequence: CDR1 SSHAT, CDR2 FNYEAQ (reference sequence). This CDR3 has 13 amino acids. Trimming cost V 5 bases and J 1 base, with 8 bases left between them. This chain's CDR3 is CASSLDRNTEAFF. CDR3 nucleotide sequence: TGTGCCAGCAGCCTGGACAGGAACACTGAAGCTTTCTTT. The whole variable domain, filled in from reference TRBV7-7 and TRBJ1-1, reads GAGVSQSPRYKVTKRGQDVTLRCDPISSHATLYWYQQALGQGPEFLTYFNYEAQPDKSGLPSDRFSAERPEGSISTLTIQRTEQRDSAMYRCASSLDRNTEAFFGQGTRLTVV.

This rearrangement joins TRBV5-1 to TRBJ2-7, with D possibly matching TRBD2 (5 bases). Germline assignment: CDR1 SGHRS and CDR2 YFSETQ. The CDR3 length is 13 residues. V was shortened by 0 bases and J by 6 bases, with 10 bases between the two germline ends. The CDR3 protein is CASSLEMGSEQYF. For the CDR3, the DNA is TGCGCCAGCAGCTTGGAAATGGGGAGCGAGCAGTACTTC. Variable domain in full (rest from reference TRBV5-1 and TRBJ2-7): KAGVTQTPRYLIKTRGQQVTLSCSPISGHRSVSWYQQTPGQGLQFLFEYFSETQRNKGNFPGRFSGRQFSNSRSEMNVSTLELGDSALYLCASSLEMGSEQYFGPGTRLTVT.

The V call is TRBV7-6, the J call TRBJ2-5, with D perhaps assigned TRBD1 or TRBD2 (5 bases each). Trimming removed 2 bases from V and 2 bases from J, with 9 bases in between. The germline gives CDR1 SGHVS, CDR2 FNYEAQ. The CDR3 has 14 residues. CDR3 DNA sequence: TGTGCCAGCAGCTTAAGAGGGACGCAAGAGACCCAGTACTTC. It translates to CASSLRGTQETQYF.

The chain couples TRBV27 to TRBJ2-1, with 7 bases that match TRBD1. CDR1 and CDR2 from the germline V gene are MNHEY and SMNVEV (reference sequence). The trim removed 5 bases at V and 9 bases at J, leaving 7 bases unmatched. The CDR3 extends over 13 amino acids. CDR3 bases: TGTGCCAGCAGTCCACAGGGGATGGGTGAGCAGTTCTTC. This gives the protein CASSPQGMGEQFF.

The chain recombines TRBV18 with TRBJ2-5; D is perhaps TRBD1 (6 bases). Between the trimmed V and J ends, which lost 4 bases and 5 bases, there was a span of 11 bases. The CDR3 covers 13 residues. Germline V gene sequence: CDR1 KGHSH, CDR2 LQKENI. The CDR3 nucleotides are TGTGCCAGCTCACTCCGTAGGGGGGAGACCCAGTACTTC. It encodes CASSLRRGETQYF.

This chain connects TRBV7-9 to TRBJ2-6, with a possible D match to TRBD2 (6 bases). Trimming pared 5 bases from V and 7 bases from J, leaving 18 bases between. CDR1 and CDR2 from the germline V gene are SEHNR and FQNEAQ (reference sequence). The CDR3 consists of 16 residues. CDR3 in DNA: TGTGCCAGCAGCCGCGGACCGGGGGTGAGTGCCAACGTCCTGACTTTC. This gives the protein CASSRGPGVSANVLTF. Full variable domain (missing parts from reference TRBV7-9 and TRBJ2-6): DTGVSQNPRHKITKRGQNVTFRCDPISEHNRLYWYRQTLGQGPEFLTYFQNEAQLEKSRLLSDRFSAERPKGSFSTLEIQRTEQGDSAMYLCASSRGPGVSANVLTFGAGSRLTVL.

V is TRBV14 and J is TRBJ1-6; the D is unclear. The CDR3 has 14 residues. Trimming shortened V by 1 base and J by 7 bases, and 8 bases separated the two germline ends. Germline V gene data show CDR1 as SGHDN and CDR2 as FVKESK. CDR3 in DNA: TGTGCCAGCAGCCAAGGTGGAGGAAATTCACCCCTCCACTTT. Its translation is CASSQGGGNSPLHF. Full variable domain (rest looked up from reference TRBV14 and TRBJ1-6): EAGVTQFPSHSVIEKGQTVTLRCDPISGHDNLYWYRRVMGKEIKFLLHFVKESKQDESGMPNNRFLAERTGGTYSTLKVQPAELEDSGVYFCASSQGGGNSPLHFGNGTRLTVT.

J is TRBJ2-1 and V is TRBV5-6; tentatively, D is TRBD1 (5 bases). The germline gives CDR1 SGHDT, CDR2 YYEEEE. Trimming left V 0 bases short and J 6 bases short, with 10 bases between. This CDR3 has 14 residues. In DNA form, the CDR3 reads TGTGCCAGCAGCTTGGGGGGAACAGGCAATGAGCAGTTCTTC. Amino acids: CASSLGGTGNEQFF.

This clone was detected only once. This chain links TRBV5-1 with TRBJ1-3; D uncertain. With 3 bases removed from V and 2 bases from J, the gap between germline ends came to 9 bases. Germline CDR1 is SGHRS and CDR2 is YFSETQ. The CDR3 totals 14 residues. The CDR3 spells CASSSVEAGNTIYF. In DNA form, the CDR3 reads TGCGCCAGCAGCTCGGTAGAAGCTGGAAACACCATATATTTT.